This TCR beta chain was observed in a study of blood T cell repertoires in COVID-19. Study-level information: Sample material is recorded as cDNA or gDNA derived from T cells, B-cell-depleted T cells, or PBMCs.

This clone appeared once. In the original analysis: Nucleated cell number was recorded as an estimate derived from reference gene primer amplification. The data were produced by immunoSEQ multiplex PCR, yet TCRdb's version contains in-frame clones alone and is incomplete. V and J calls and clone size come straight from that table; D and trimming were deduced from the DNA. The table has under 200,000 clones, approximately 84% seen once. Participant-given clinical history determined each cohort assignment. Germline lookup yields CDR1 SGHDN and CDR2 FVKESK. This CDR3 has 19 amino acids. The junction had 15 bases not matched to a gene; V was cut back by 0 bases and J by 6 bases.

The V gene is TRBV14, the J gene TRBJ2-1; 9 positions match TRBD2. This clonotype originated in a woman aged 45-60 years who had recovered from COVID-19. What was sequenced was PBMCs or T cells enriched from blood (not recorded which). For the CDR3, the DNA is TGTGCCAGCAGCCAAGATGTGGCGGGAGGGCCAGGTTTTAGCAATGAGCAGTTCTTC. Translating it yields CASSQDVAGGPGFSNEQFF.